Shown below are 8 T cell receptor beta chains from a single sample sequenced in a study of T cell repertoires in cytomegalovirus infection. One entry per CDR3 protein results from TCRdb running MiXCR on the reads. The data contain under 350,000 distinct CDR3 sequences, approximately 22% of them singletons. Their recognized antigens are unknown. This specimen consisted of cultured PBMCs, obtained from culture after CMV antigen stimulation. These receptors originate from a human donor in good health (CMV status not recorded). Some clones in this sample may be carry-over from other donors' samples.

The chain carries TRBV6-5 and TRBJ2-3; TRBD2 aligns across 11 bases. Germline V gene sequence: CDR1 MNHEY, CDR2 SVGAGI. V shed 0 bases and J 5 bases; nucleotides not matched to a gene: 10. The CDR3 runs to 18 residues. The CDR3 region is CASSYSQTSGIGGDTQYF. In nucleotides, the CDR3 is TGTGCCAGCAGTTACTCACAGACTAGCGGGATAGGGGGAGATACGCAGTATTTT.

The CDR3 protein is CASKGDPNNEQFF. Written as DNA, the CDR3 is TGTGCCAGCAAGGGTGATCCCAACAATGAGCAGTTCTTC. The chain carries TRBV6-2 or TRBV6-3 and TRBJ2-1; no definite D call. CDR3 length: 13 residues. V lost 7 bases and J lost 5, with 12 bases in between. Germline CDR1 reads MNHEY; CDR2 reads SVGEGT.

This clonotype showed up many times. The chain combines TRBV29-1 with TRBJ1-1; possible D gene TRBD1, 6 bases. The CDR3 covers 14 residues. V gave up 6 bases and J gave up 1 base, with 15 bases separating them. Germline V gene data show CDR1 as SQVTM and CDR2 as ANQGSEA. The chain's CDR3 is CSVIKQGSNTEAFF. DNA of the CDR3: TGCAGCGTGATAAAACAGGGCTCGAACACTGAAGCTTTCTTT.

Many counts were recorded for this clonotype. The V call is TRBV7-2, the J call TRBJ1-3, with D uncertain. Germline CDR1 SGHTA, CDR2 FQGNSA. The CDR3 runs to 13 residues. V lost 3 bases, J lost 4 bases, and 7 bases lay in between. CDR3 nucleotide sequence: TGTGCCAGCAGCTTTTATCAAGGAAACACCATATATTTT. It is translated as CASSFYQGNTIYF.

V is TRBV14 and J is TRBJ2-1, with TRBD2 identical over 11 bases. Trimming took 4 bases from V and 0 from J; bases not matched to a gene: 14. The V gene's germline CDR1 is SGHDN and CDR2 FVKESK. The CDR3 is 20 amino acids. The DNA for the CDR3 is TGTGCCAGCAGCCCCTATTTGAGGGGACTAGCGGAATACTCCTACAATGAGCAGTTCTTC. Translated, it gives CASSPYLRGLAEYSYNEQFF.

Ten or more counts support this clonotype. The chain recombines TRBV6-1 with TRBJ2-6; tentatively, D is TRBD1 (6 bases). The ends were cut back, 2 bases at V and 0 bases at J, with 14 bases in the middle. The CDR3 covers 18 residues. CDR1 and CDR2 (germline): MNHNS, SASEGT. CDR3 sequence: CASSEHGGLSSGANVLTF. The CDR3 coding sequence is TGTGCCAGCAGTGAACATGGGGGCTTAAGCTCTGGGGCCAACGTCCTGACTTTC.

This clonotype was recorded a few times. The chain joins TRBV20-1 to TRBJ2-5, with 8 bases identical to TRBD2. The V gene's germline CDR1 is DFQATT and CDR2 SNEGSKA (reference sequence). The V gene end was trimmed by 3 bases and the J gene end by 2 bases; junction bases not matched to a gene: 8. The CDR3 has 15 residues. CDR3 amino acids: CSASAGLASQETQYF. The CDR3 DNA is TGCAGTGCTAGCGCCGGACTAGCCTCACAAGAGACCCAGTACTTC.

This clonotype has a handful of counts. The V and J genes are TRBV6-6 and TRBJ2-4, with no clear D. Germline-derived CDR1 and CDR2 are MNHNY and SVGAGI (reference sequence). Trimming left V 2 bases short and J 2 bases short, with 4 bases between. This CDR3 has 13 amino acids. CDR3 region: CASSYSPKNIQYF. In DNA, the CDR3 is TGTGCCAGCAGTTACAGCCCCAAAAACATTCAGTACTTC.